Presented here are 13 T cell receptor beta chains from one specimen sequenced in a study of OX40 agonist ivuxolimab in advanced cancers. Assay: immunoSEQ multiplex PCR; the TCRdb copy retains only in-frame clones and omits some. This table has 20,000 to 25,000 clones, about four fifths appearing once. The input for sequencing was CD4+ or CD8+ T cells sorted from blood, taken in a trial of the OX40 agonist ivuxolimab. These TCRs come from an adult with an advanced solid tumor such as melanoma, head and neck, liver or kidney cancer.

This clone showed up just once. CDR3 sequence reads: CASSRGDSRYNEQFF. The CDR3 DNA is TGTGCCAGCAGCCGGGGGGACAGCCGCTACAATGAGCAGTTCTTC. The chain recombines TRBV14 with TRBJ2-1, with D possibly matching TRBD1 (7 bases). Trimming took off 4 bases at V and 3 bases at J, with 13 bases between the two ends. The length of the CDR3 is 15 residues. CDR1 SGHDN and CDR2 FVKESK come from the germline V gene.

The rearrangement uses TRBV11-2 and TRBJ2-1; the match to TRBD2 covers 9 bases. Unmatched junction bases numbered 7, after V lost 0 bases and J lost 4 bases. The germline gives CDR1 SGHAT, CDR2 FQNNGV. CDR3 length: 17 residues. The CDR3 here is CASSLDQPSGIYNEQFF. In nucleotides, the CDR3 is TGTGCCAGCAGCTTAGATCAGCCTAGCGGGATTTACAATGAGCAGTTCTTC.

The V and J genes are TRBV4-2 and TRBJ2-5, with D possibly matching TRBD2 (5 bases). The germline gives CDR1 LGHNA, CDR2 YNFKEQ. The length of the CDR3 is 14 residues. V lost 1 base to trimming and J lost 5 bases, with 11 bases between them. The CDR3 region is CASSQVSGIETQYF. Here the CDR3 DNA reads TGTGCCAGCAGCCAAGTTTCCGGGATTGAGACCCAGTACTTC.

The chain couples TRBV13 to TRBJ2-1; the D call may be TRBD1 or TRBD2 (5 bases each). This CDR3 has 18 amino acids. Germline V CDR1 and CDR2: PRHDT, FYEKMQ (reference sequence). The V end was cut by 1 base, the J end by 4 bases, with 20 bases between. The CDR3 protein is CASSLAARTDWGYNEQFF. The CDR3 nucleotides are TGTGCCAGCAGCTTAGCGGCCCGGACGGACTGGGGGTACAATGAGCAGTTCTTC.

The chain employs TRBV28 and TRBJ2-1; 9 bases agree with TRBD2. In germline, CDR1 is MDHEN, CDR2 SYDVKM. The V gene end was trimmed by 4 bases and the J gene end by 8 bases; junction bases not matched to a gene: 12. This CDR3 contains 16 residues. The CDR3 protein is CASSYPGPSGMDEQFF. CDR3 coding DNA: TGTGCCAGCAGTTACCCCGGGCCTAGCGGGATGGATGAGCAGTTCTTC.

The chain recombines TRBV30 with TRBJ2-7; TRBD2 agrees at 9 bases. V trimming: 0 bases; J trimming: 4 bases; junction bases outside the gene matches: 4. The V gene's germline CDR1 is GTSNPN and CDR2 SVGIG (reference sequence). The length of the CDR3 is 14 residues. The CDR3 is CAWSVGLATYEQYF. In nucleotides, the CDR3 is TGTGCCTGGAGTGTAGGACTAGCGACTTACGAGCAGTACTTC.

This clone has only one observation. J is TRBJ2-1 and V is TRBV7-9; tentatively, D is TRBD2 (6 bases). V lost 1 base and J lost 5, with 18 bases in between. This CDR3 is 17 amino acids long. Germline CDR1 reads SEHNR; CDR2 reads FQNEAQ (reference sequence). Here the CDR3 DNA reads TGTGCCAGCAGCTTAGGATTTGGCGGGATTGCCCACAATGAGCAGTTCTTC. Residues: CASSLGFGGIAHNEQFF.

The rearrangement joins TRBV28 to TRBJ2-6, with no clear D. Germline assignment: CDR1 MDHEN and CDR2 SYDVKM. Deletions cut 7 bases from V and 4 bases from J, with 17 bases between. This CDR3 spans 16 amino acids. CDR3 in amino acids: CASTKGSLGGANVLTF. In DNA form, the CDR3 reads TGTGCCAGCACTAAAGGCTCCCTGGGGGGGGCCAACGTCCTGACTTTC.

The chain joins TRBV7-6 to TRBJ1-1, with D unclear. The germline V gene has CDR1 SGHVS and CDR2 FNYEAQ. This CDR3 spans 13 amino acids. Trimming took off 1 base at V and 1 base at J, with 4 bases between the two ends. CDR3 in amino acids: CASSLERNTEAFF. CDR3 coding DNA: TGTGCCAGCAGCTTAGAAAGGAACACTGAAGCTTTCTTT.

CDR3 in amino acids: CASSLGVNEQYF. The CDR3 DNA reads as TGTGCCAGCAGCCTGGGGGTCAACGAGCAGTACTTC. This chain joins TRBV7-2 and TRBJ2-7; D is perhaps TRBD1 or TRBD2 (5 bases each). Per the germline V gene, CDR1 is SGHTA and CDR2 is FQGNSA. V was cut by 5 bases and J by 5 bases, with 10 bases left in between. This CDR3 comprises 12 residues.

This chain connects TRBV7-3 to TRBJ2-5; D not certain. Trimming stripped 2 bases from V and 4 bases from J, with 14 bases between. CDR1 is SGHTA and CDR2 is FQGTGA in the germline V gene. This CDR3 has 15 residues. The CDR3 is CASSLLGKRPETQYF. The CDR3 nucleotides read TGTGCCAGCAGCTTACTCGGCAAGCGCCCAGAGACCCAGTACTTC.

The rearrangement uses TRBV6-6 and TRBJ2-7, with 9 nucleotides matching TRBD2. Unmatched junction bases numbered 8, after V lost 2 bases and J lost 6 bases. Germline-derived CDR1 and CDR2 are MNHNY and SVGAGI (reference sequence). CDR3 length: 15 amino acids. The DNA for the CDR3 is TGTGCCAGCAGTTACGATCAAGCGGGAGGTATCGAGCAGTACTTC. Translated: CASSYDQAGGIEQYF.

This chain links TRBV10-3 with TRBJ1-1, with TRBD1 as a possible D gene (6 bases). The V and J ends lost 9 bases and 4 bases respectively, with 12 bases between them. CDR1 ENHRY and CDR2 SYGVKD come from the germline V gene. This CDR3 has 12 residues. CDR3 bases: TGTGCCATTCAAGAGGGGGGCACTGAAGCTTTCTTT. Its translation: CAIQEGGTEAFF.